The source of this TCR beta chain is a study of blood T cell repertoires in COVID-19. Background on the study: Sites across the United States, Italy and Spain contributed samples from acute and convalescent COVID-19. The analysed material was cDNA or gDNA that came from T cells, B-cell-depleted T cells, or PBMCs.

Deletions cut 7 bases from V and 3 bases from J, with 10 bases between. The CDR3 has 13 amino acids. Per germline, CDR1 WSHSY and CDR2 SAAADI. Some clones are missing from TCRdb's copy, which holds only in-frame ones; the method was immunoSEQ multiplex PCR. Of 200,000 to 250,000 clones in the sample, roughly 83% were seen once. This clonotype originated in a woman aged 35 to 49 with acute COVID-19. The J gene is TRBJ1-5, the V gene TRBV10-2, with no clear D. The sample consisted of PBMCs or T cells enriched from blood (not recorded which). For the CDR3, the DNA is TGCGCCAGCAAATCGGGAGACAATCAGCCCCAGCATTTT. Amino acid sequence: CASKSGDNQPQHF.